This TCR beta chain was documented in a study of T-cell reconstitution after alpha-beta-depleted transplantation in children. The sample holds many counts of this clonotype. As yet, its antigen is unknown. Study results and caveats: Alpha-beta T cells about two months after transplant reportedly derived from several hundred expanded graft clones.

Unique molecular identifiers were used in preparing the TCRbeta library. One entry per CDR3 protein results from TCRdb running MiXCR on the PCR reads. The sample has more than 500,000 distinct CDR3 sequences; roughly 11% are singletons. Germline CDR1 is PRHDT and CDR2 is FYEKMQ (reference sequence). The CDR3 sequence is 15 residues long. Trimming stripped 2 bases from V and 1 base from J, with 12 bases between. The rearrangement links TRBV13 to TRBJ2-7; D ambiguous. This sequence originates from a female patient between 2 and 15 years old who had a stem cell transplant for aplastic anemia, so the T cells may come from the graft donor. Specimen: PBMCs, mostly from graft donor cells, collected 180 days after TCRalphabeta/CD19-depleted stem cell transplant. CDR3 sequence (DNA): TGTGCCAGCAGCTTACGGCAGGTATTATCCTACGAGCAGTACTTC. Protein: CASSLRQVLSYEQYF.